The clone carrying this T cell receptor beta chain was picked up many times. Its antigen is currently unknown. The sample is drawn from a study of molecular identifiers for immune sequencing clone quantification. The wider study: The replicate experiment used RNA from approximately 22,000 or 94,000 naive CD8 cells. This RNA was split into five aliquots, and four of them were sequenced.

Study findings and constraints: Spiked Jurkat TCR RNA equivalent to one cell was reportedly detectable in one million naive cells.

TCRdb ran MiXCR on the PCR reads and lists one entry per CDR3 protein. The table has nearly 55,000 distinct CDR3 sequences, 35% to 40% seen once. Trimming pared 7 bases from V and 0 bases from J, leaving 10 bases between. The CDR3 is made up of 15 amino acids. Sorted cell numbers of roughly 19,000 to 1,000,000, with 10%, 30% or 50% RNA, served as input for naive CD8 libraries. Sorting selected naive CD8 T cells with a CD8+CD4-CCR7+CD45RA+ phenotype. V is TRBV12-3 or TRBV12-4 and J is TRBJ2-6; D is possibly TRBD1 (5 bases). Sequencing was performed on naive CD8+ T cells from blood, with Jurkat cell RNA spiked in. Regarding subset: FACS-sorted CD8+CD4-CCR7+CD45RA+ naive T cells. This TCR came from a human donor in good health. Some libraries in this study had Jurkat cell RNA spiked in. CDR3 bases: TGTGCCAGCACTTCGACAGACTCTGGGGCCAACGTCCTGACTTTC. It translates to CASTSTDSGANVLTF.